The 23 T cell receptor beta chains below come from one sample, sequenced in a study of T cell changes during pregnancy in multiple sclerosis. Only in-frame clones appear in the TCRdb table, and some are missing; sequencing was by immunoSEQ multiplex PCR. The table records 70,000 or so clones, approximately 90% of them present only once. This specimen was CD4+ T cells from peripheral blood mononuclear cells, taken before pregnancy. Receptors were obtained from a female donor with multiple sclerosis, enrolled in a pregnancy study.

This sequence joins TRBV6-6 and TRBJ2-7; TRBD2 might be the D (5 bases). The CDR3 totals 13 residues. Trimming pared 4 bases from V and 2 bases from J, leaving 9 bases between. CDR1 is MNHNY and CDR2 is SVGAGI in the germline V gene (reference sequence). For the CDR3, the DNA is TGTGCCAGCAGTTCGCAGCGGCCCTACGAGCAGTACTTC. It specifies CASSSQRPYEQYF.

The chain couples TRBV28 to TRBJ2-1; no definite D call. The CDR3 contains 13 residues. Trimming pared 3 bases from V and 5 bases from J, leaving 8 bases between. CDR1 is MDHEN and CDR2 is SYDVKM in the germline V gene. CDR3 bases: TGTGCCAGCAGTTTCAGTGTCGACAATGAGCAGTTCTTC. Protein: CASSFSVDNEQFF.

The CDR3 loop is CASSPGVETQYF. DNA of the CDR3: TGTGCCAGTAGCCCAGGGGTAGAGACCCAGTACTTC. The V gene is TRBV19, the J gene TRBJ2-5; a possible D gene is TRBD1 (6 bases). The V gene lost 6 bases and the J gene lost 4 bases, with 9 bases spanning the gap. This CDR3 is built from 12 residues. Germline V CDR1 and CDR2: LNHDA, SQIVND (reference sequence).

The J gene is TRBJ2-3, the V gene TRBV11-2; 15 positions agree with TRBD2. Unmatched junction bases numbered 6, after V lost 5 bases and J lost 3 bases. Per germline, CDR1 SGHAT and CDR2 FQNNGV. The CDR3 sequence is 17 residues long. CDR3 bases: TGTGCCAGCAGCCCATGGACTAGCGGGAGGGCAACAGATACGCAGTATTTT. It codes for CASSPWTSGRATDTQYF.

V gene TRBV7-2 combines with J gene TRBJ1-5, with TRBD1 as a possible D gene (6 bases). The CDR3 is made up of 16 amino acids. The V end lost 5 bases, the J end lost 2 bases, and 16 bases lay between the germline ends. Germline-derived CDR1 and CDR2 are SGHTA and FQGNSA. The CDR3 sequence is CASSTYRDVGNQPQHF. As DNA, the CDR3 is TGTGCCAGCAGCACCTACAGGGACGTCGGCAATCAGCCCCAGCATTTT.

V and J are TRBV5-6 and TRBJ2-5, with 9 positions matching TRBD2. Germline assignment: CDR1 SGHDT and CDR2 YYEEEE. The CDR3 runs to 17 residues. V lost 3 bases to trimming and J lost 5 bases; unmatched junction nucleotides: 14. The CDR3 spells CASSSGTSPRREETQYF. The CDR3 DNA reads TGTGCCAGCAGCTCCGGGACTAGCCCGCGGCGGGAGGAGACCCAGTACTTC. The full variable domain, completed using reference TRBV5-6 and TRBJ2-5, is DAGVTQSPTHLIKTRGQQVTLRCSPKSGHDTVSWYQQALGQGPQFIFQYYEEEERQRGNFPDRFSGHQFPNYSSELNVNALLLGDSALYLCASSSGTSPRREETQYFGPGTRLLVL.

This chain links TRBV19 with TRBJ1-3; D gene unclear. The V gene's germline CDR1 is LNHDA and CDR2 SQIVND (reference sequence). The V end was cut by 3 bases, the J end by 1 base, with 4 bases between. There are 13 residues in the CDR3. CDR3 bases: TGTGCCAGTAGTATGAGTTCTGGAAACACCATATATTTT. Residues: CASSMSSGNTIYF. Together with reference TRBV19 and TRBJ1-3, the CDR3 gives the full variable domain: DGGITQSPKYLFRKEGQNVTLSCEQNLNHDAMYWYRQDPGQGLRLIYYSQIVNDFQKGDIAEGYSVSREKKESFPLTVTSAQKNPTAFYLCASSMSSGNTIYFGEGSWLTVV.

The chain joins TRBV15 to TRBJ2-5, with D perhaps matching TRBD2 (5 bases). V gave up 0 bases and J gave up 2 bases, with 13 bases separating them. Germline V lookup: CDR1 LNHNV, CDR2 YYDKDF (reference sequence). This CDR3 has 16 amino acids. CDR3 DNA: TGTGCCACCAGCAGAGATAAGACGGGGATACAAGAGACCCAGTACTTC. Its translation is CATSRDKTGIQETQYF.

The CDR3 DNA reads as TGTGCCAGCAGCTTCCCTAGTAGTATGTACAATGAGCAGTTCTTC. It translates to CASSFPSSMYNEQFF. The rearrangement uses TRBV5-4 and TRBJ2-1, with D unresolved. Germline CDR1 and CDR2: SGHNT and YYREEE (reference sequence). The CDR3 covers 15 residues. V was trimmed by 2 bases and J by 4 bases, leaving 13 bases between them.

J is TRBJ1-6 and V is TRBV5-1, with TRBD1 identical over 12 bases. Germline V gives CDR1 SGHRS, CDR2 YFSETQ. This CDR3 comprises 14 residues. The junction had 3 bases not matched to a gene; V was cut back by 4 bases and J by 10 bases. CDR3 in DNA: TGCGCCAGCAGCCGGGACAGGGGGCAATCACCCCTCCACTTT. Translated: CASSRDRGQSPLHF. Full variable domain (outside the CDR3, taken from reference TRBV5-1 and TRBJ1-6): KAGVTQTPRYLIKTRGQQVTLSCSPISGHRSVSWYQQTPGQGLQFLFEYFSETQRNKGNFPGRFSGRQFSNSRSEMNVSTLELGDSALYLCASSRDRGQSPLHFGNGTRLTVT.

The chain has TRBV7-3 and TRBJ1-1, with TRBD1 as a possible D gene (6 bases). The CDR3 runs 15 residues. The V gene's germline CDR1 is SGHTA and CDR2 FQGTGA. V was clipped by 8 bases and J by 10 bases, with 26 bases between them. This CDR3 is CASPIVGAPLLRAFF. The CDR3 DNA follows: TGTGCCAGCCCCATCGTGGGGGCTCCATTGCTAAGAGCTTTCTTT. The full variable domain, completed using reference TRBV7-3 and TRBJ1-1, is GAGVSQTPSNKVTEKGKYVELRCDPISGHTALYWYRQSLGQGPEFLIYFQGTGAADDSGLPNDRFFAVRPEGSVSTLKIQRTERGDSAVYLCASPIVGAPLLRAFFGQGTRLTVV.

This chain uses TRBV19 with TRBJ1-6; TRBD1 is a possible D gene (6 bases). Trimming left V 6 bases short and J 17 bases short, with 26 bases between. The germline V gene encodes CDR1 LNHDA and CDR2 SQIVND (reference sequence). The CDR3 extends over 15 amino acids. CDR3 nucleotide sequence: TGTGCCAGTAGGCCCCTGGACCGGCTAATTCAGGGGATCCACTTT. Encoded protein: CASRPLDRLIQGIHF.

The chain joins TRBV23-1 to TRBJ2-6, with D uncertain. TRBV23-1 is marked as an open reading frame, function uncertain. The CDR3 length is 18 residues. Trimming removed 4 bases from V and 0 bases from J, with 16 bases in between. The CDR3 nucleotides read TGCGCCAGCAGTCTGAGGAGACCAGAAAACTCTGGGGCCAACGTCCTGACTTTC. This sequence encodes CASSLRRPENSGANVLTF.

This chain links TRBV7-3 with TRBJ2-6; 7 positions match TRBD2. CDR3 length: 18 residues. The J segment lost 0 bases and the V segment lost 0 bases, leaving 5 bases of the junction unmatched. CDR1 SGHTA and CDR2 FQGTGA come from the germline V gene. The CDR3 coding sequence is TGTGCCAGCAGCTTAACGGCTAGCGGCAGCTCTGGGGCCAACGTCCTGACTTTC. This encodes CASSLTASGSSGANVLTF.

The chain joins TRBV5-6 to TRBJ1-5; 7 bases fit TRBD1. This CDR3 comprises 17 residues. CDR1 SGHDT and CDR2 YYEEEE come from the germline V gene. V was clipped by 4 bases and J by 4 bases; unmatched bases: 14. The CDR3 spells CASSRNGRAGGNQPQHF. CDR3 nucleotides: TGTGCCAGCAGCCGAAATGGCAGGGCAGGGGGGAATCAGCCCCAGCATTTT.

The chain employs TRBV5-1 and TRBJ2-2; 7 bases fit TRBD1. The V segment lost 0 bases and the J segment 7 bases; nucleotides outside the gene matches: 6. Germline V gene lookup returns CDR1 SGHRS and CDR2 YFSETQ. This CDR3 spans 15 amino acids. CDR3 loop: CASSLDYRGDGELFF. The DNA for the CDR3 is TGCGCCAGCAGCTTGGATTACAGGGGTGACGGGGAGCTGTTTTTT.

The chain has TRBV28 and TRBJ2-5, with D uncertain. Germline V lookup: CDR1 MDHEN, CDR2 SYDVKM. CDR3 length: 14 amino acids. V lost 5 bases and J lost 5, with 15 bases in between. For the CDR3, the DNA is TGTGCCAGCAGTCCCCCAGGAAATCGGGAGACCCAGTACTTC. It specifies CASSPPGNRETQYF.

J is TRBJ2-2 and V is TRBV11-2; no definite D call. CDR1 is SGHAT and CDR2 is FQNNGV in the germline V gene. V gave up 3 bases and J gave up 4 bases, with 15 bases separating them. The CDR3 runs to 16 residues. In DNA, the CDR3 is TGTGCCAGCAGCTTCAGTTTATCGGGTCCCACCGGGGAGCTGTTTTTT. It yields the protein CASSFSLSGPTGELFF.

The gene calls are TRBV15 and TRBJ1-5; D gene unclear. The V gene lost 3 bases and the J gene lost 5 bases, with 8 bases spanning the gap. The CDR3 sequence is 13 residues long. The germline V gene encodes CDR1 LNHNV and CDR2 YYDKDF (reference sequence). The CDR3 spells CATSREGDQPQHF. The CDR3, as DNA: TGTGCCACCAGCAGGGAGGGTGATCAGCCCCAGCATTTT.

The chain is built from TRBV2 and TRBJ2-5; TRBD2 aligns across 7 bases. The junction had 10 bases not matched to a gene; V was cut back by 10 bases and J by 5 bases. This CDR3 is 13 amino acids long. CDR1 SNHLY and CDR2 FYNNEI come from the germline V gene. CDR3 in amino acids: CATDPGGRETQYF. For the CDR3, the DNA is TGTGCCACCGATCCCGGGGGGAGGGAGACCCAGTACTTC.

V gene TRBV19 combines with J gene TRBJ2-1; TRBD1 aligns across 7 bases. This CDR3 is built from 16 residues. Germline lookup yields CDR1 LNHDA and CDR2 SQIVND (reference sequence). Trimming at V came to 1 base and at J to 3 bases, leaving 6 bases not matched to a gene. The CDR3 nucleotides read TGTGCCAGTAGTATAGGTGCAGGGGGAAACTACAATGAGCAGTTCTTC. Its protein product is CASSIGAGGNYNEQFF.

The chain has TRBV6-5 and TRBJ1-6, with TRBD1 matching 7 bases. CDR3 length equals 14 residues. The V gene end was trimmed by 2 bases and the J gene end by 8 bases; junction bases not matched to a gene: 3. CDR1 is MNHEY and CDR2 is SVGAGI in the germline V gene. In DNA form, the CDR3 reads TGTGCCAGCAGTTACAGACAGGGTGATTCACCCCTCCACTTT. Protein sequence: CASSYRQGDSPLHF.

The chain couples TRBV6-6 to TRBJ1-4, with TRBD1 identical over 7 bases. The germline gives CDR1 MNHNY, CDR2 SVGAGI (reference sequence). The CDR3 consists of 14 residues. V gave up 6 bases and J gave up 7 bases; unmatched junction bases: 8. As DNA, the CDR3 is TGTGCCAGCAGGAGCAGGGGGTTGGCTGAAAAACTGTTTTTT. This encodes CASRSRGLAEKLFF.